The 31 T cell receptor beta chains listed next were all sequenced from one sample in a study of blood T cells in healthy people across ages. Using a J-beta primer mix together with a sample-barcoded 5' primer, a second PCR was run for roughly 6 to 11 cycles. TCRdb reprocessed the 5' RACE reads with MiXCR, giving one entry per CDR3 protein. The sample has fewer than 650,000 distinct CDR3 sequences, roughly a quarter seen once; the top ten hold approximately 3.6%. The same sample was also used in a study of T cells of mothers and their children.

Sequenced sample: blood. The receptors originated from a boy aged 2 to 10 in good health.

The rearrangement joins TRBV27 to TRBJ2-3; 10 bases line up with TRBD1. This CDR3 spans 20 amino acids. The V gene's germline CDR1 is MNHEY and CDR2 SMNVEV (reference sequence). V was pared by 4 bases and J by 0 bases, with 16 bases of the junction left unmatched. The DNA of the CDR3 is TGTGCCAGCAGTTCGGGACAGGGGTCCTTGCGCCCTTCTAGCACAGATACGCAGTATTTT. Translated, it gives CASSSGQGSLRPSSTDTQYF.

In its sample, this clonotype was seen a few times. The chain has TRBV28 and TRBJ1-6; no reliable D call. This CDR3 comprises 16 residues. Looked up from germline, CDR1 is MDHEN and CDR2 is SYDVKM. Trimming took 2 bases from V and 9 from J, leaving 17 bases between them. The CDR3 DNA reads TGTGCCAGCAGTTTAGCGAATAGGTTTTCTACTTCACCCCTCCACTTT. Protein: CASSLANRFSTSPLHF.

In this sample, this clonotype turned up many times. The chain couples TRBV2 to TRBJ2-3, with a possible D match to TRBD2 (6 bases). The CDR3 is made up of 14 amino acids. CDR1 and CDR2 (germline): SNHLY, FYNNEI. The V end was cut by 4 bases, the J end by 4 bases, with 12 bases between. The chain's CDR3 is CASSVRRGADTQYF. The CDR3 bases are TGTGCCAGCAGTGTACGGAGGGGTGCAGATACGCAGTATTTT.

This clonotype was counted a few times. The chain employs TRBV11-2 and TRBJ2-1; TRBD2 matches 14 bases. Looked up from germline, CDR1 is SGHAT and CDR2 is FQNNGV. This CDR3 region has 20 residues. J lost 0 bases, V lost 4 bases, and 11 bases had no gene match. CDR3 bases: TGTGCCAGCAGCTCTCCGACTAGCGGGGGGGGCAAAAGCTCCTACAATGAGCAGTTCTTC. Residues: CASSSPTSGGGKSSYNEQFF. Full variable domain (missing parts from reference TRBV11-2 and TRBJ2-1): EAGVAQSPRYKIIEKRQSVAFWCNPISGHATLYWYQQILGQGPKLLIQFQNNGVVDDSQLPKDRFSAERLKGVDSTLKIQPAKLEDSAVYLCASSSPTSGGGKSSYNEQFFGPGTRLTVL.

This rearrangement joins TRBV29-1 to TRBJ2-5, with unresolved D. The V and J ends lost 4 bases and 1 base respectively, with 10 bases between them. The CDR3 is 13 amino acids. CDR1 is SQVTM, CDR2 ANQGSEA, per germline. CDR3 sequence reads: CSVAGRFQETQYF. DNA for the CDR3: TGCAGCGTTGCCGGACGGTTCCAAGAGACCCAGTACTTC.

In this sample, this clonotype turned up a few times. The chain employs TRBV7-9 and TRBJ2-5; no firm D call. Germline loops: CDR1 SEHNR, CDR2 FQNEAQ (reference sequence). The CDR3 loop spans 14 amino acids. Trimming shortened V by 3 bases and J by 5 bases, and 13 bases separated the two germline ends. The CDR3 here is CASSFISVAETQYF. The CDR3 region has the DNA TGTGCCAGCAGCTTCATCTCCGTTGCTGAGACCCAGTACTTC.

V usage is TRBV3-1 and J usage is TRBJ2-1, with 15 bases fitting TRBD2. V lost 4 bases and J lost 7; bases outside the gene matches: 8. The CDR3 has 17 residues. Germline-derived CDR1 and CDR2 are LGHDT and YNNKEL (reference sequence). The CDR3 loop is CASSPTPGLAGGNEQFF. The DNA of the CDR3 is TGTGCCAGCAGCCCCACCCCGGGACTAGCGGGAGGTAATGAGCAGTTCTTC.

CDR3 sequence (DNA): TGTGCCAGCAGTTACCTACTTCACATTCAGTACTTC. Translating gives CASSYLLHIQYF. The rearrangement joins TRBV6-6 to TRBJ2-4; D is ambiguous. This CDR3 is built from 12 residues. The ends were cut back, 2 bases at V and 8 bases at J, with 7 bases in the middle. CDR1 is MNHNY, CDR2 SVGAGI, per germline (reference sequence).

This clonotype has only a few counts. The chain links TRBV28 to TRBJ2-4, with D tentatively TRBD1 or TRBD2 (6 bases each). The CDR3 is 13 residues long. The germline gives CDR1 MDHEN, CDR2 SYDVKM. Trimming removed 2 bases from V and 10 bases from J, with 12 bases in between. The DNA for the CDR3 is TGTGCCAGCAGTTTACAGGGGAGGCGGATTCAGTACTTC. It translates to CASSLQGRRIQYF.

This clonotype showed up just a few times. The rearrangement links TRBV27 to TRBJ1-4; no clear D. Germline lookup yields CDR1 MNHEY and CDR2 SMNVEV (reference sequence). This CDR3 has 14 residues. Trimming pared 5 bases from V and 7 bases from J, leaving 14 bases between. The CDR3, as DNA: TGTGCCAGCAGTCCCACACGCAGAATTGAAAAACTGTTTTTT. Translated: CASSPTRRIEKLFF.

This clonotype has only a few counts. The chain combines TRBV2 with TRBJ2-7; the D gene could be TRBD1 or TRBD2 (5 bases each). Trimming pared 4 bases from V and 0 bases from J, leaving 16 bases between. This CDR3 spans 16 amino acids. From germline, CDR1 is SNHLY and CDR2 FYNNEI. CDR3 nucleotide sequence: TGTGCCAGCAGTGGTATCCGGGACCGCGCCTCCTACGAGCAGTACTTC. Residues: CASSGIRDRASYEQYF.

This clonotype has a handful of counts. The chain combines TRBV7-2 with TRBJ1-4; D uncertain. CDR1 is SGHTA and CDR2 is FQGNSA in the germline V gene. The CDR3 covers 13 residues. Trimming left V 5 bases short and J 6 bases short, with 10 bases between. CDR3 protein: CASSRRVDEKLFF. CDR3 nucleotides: TGTGCCAGCAGCCGACGGGTGGATGAAAAACTGTTTTTT.

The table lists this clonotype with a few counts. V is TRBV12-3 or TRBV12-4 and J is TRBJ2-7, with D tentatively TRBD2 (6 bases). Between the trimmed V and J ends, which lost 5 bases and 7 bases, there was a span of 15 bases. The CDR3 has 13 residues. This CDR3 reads CASSAGLSEEQYF. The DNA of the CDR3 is TGTGCCAGCAGTGCCGGACTAAGTGAAGAGCAGTACTTC.

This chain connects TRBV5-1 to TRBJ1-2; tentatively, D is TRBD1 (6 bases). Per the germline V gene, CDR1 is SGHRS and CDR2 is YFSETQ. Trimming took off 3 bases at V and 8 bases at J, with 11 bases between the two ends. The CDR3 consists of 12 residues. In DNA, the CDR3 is TGCGCCAGCAGCTCGGAGGGGGTCGGCTACACCTTC. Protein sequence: CASSSEGVGYTF.

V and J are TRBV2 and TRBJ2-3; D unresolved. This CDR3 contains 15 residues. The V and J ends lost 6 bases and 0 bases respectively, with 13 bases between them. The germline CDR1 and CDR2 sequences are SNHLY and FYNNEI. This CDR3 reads CASSLRRASTDTQYF. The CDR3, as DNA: TGTGCCAGCAGCCTTAGGCGAGCAAGCACAGATACGCAGTATTTT.

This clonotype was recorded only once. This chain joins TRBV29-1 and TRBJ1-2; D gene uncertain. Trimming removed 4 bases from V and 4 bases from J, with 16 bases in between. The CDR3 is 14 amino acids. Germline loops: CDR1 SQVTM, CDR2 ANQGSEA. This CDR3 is CSVAQDVGGYGYTF. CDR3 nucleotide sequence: TGCAGCGTTGCGCAGGACGTGGGCGGCTATGGCTACACCTTC.

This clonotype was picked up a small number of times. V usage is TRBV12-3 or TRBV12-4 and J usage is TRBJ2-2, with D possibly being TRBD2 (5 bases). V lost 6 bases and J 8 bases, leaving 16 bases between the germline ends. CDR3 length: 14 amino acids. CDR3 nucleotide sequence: TGTGCCAGCAGATCCTCTAGCTTTCCAGGGGAGCTGTTTTTT. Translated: CASRSSSFPGELFF.

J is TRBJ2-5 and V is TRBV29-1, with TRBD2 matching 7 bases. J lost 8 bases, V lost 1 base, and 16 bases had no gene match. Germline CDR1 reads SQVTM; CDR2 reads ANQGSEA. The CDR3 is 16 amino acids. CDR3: CSVEVWSGDSRETQYF. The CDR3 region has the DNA TGCAGCGTTGAAGTTTGGAGCGGGGACTCAAGAGAAACCCAGTACTTC.

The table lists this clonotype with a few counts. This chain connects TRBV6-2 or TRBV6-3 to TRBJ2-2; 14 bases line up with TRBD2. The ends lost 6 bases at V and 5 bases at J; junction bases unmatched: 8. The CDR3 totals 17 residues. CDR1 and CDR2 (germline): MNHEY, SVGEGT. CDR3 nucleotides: TGTGCCAGCAGACGACTAGCGGGAGGGCCGGGAACCGGGGAGCTGTTTTTT. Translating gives CASRRLAGGPGTGELFF.

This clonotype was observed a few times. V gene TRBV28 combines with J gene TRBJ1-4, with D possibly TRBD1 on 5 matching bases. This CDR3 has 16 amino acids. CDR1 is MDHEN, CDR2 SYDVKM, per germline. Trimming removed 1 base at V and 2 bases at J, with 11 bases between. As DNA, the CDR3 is TGTGCCAGCAGTTTATTCCAGGGTTCGACTAATGAAAAACTGTTTTTT. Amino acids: CASSLFQGSTNEKLFF.

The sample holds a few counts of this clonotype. CDR3 region: CASSESRSGDTQYF. In nucleotides, the CDR3 is TGTGCCAGCAGTGAAAGCCGGAGTGGAGATACGCAGTATTTT. The chain is built from TRBV2 and TRBJ2-3; no definite D call. CDR1 and CDR2 from the germline V gene are SNHLY and FYNNEI. The CDR3 loop spans 14 amino acids. Trimming removed 2 bases at V and 5 bases at J, with 11 bases between. The whole variable domain, filled in from reference TRBV2 and TRBJ2-3, reads EPEVTQTPSHQVTQMGQEVILRCVPISNHLYFYWYRQILGQKVEFLVSFYNNEISEKSEIFDDQFSVERPDGSNFTLKIRSTKLEDSAMYFCASSESRSGDTQYFGPGTRLTVL.

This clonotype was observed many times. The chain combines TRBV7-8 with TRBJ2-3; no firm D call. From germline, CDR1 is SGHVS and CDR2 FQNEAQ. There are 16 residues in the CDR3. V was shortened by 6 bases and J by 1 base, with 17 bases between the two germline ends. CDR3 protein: CASSPTLRFGTDTQYF. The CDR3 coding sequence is TGTGCCAGCAGTCCCACCCTCCGATTTGGCACAGATACGCAGTATTTT. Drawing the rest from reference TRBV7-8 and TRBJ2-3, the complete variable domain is GAGVSQSPRYKVAKRGQDVALRCDPISGHVSLFWYQQALGQGPEFLTYFQNEAQLDKSGLPSDRFFAERPEGSVSTLKIQRTQQEDSAVYLCASSPTLRFGTDTQYFGPGTRLTVL.

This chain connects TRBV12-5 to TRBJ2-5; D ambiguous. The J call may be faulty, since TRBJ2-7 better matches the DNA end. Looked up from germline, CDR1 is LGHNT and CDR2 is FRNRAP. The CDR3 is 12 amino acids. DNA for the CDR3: TGTGCTAGTGGTTTGGATTCCTACGAGCAGTACTTC. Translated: CASGLDSYEQYF.

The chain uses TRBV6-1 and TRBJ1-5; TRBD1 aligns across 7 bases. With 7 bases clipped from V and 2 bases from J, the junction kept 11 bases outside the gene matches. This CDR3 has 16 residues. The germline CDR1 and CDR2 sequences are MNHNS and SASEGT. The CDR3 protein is CASTRGGLVGNQPQHF. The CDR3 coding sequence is TGTGCCAGCACCAGGGGGGGGCTTGTAGGCAATCAGCCCCAGCATTTT.

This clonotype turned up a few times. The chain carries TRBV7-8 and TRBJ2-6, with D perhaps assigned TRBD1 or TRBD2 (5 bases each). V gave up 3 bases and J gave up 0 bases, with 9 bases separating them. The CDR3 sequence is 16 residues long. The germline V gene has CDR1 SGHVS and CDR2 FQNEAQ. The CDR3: CASSLGRGSGANVLTF. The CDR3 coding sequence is TGTGCCAGCAGCTTGGGACGGGGCTCTGGGGCCAACGTCCTGACTTTC. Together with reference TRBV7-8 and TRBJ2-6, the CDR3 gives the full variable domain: GAGVSQSPRYKVAKRGQDVALRCDPISGHVSLFWYQQALGQGPEFLTYFQNEAQLDKSGLPSDRFFAERPEGSVSTLKIQRTQQEDSAVYLCASSLGRGSGANVLTFGAGSRLTVL.

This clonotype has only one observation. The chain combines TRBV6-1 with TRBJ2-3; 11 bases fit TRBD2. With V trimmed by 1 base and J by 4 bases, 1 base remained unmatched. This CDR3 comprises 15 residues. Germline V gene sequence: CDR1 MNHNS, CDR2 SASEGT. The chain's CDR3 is CASSEGSGRADTQYF. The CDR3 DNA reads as TGTGCCAGCAGTGAAGGTAGCGGGAGGGCAGATACGCAGTATTTT.

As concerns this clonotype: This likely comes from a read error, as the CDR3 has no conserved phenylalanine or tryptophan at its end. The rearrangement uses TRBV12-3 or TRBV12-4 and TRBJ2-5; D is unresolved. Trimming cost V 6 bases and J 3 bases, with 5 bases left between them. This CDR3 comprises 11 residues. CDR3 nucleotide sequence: TGTGCCAGCAGCCTTAAAGAGACCCAGTACGTC. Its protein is CASSLKETQYV.

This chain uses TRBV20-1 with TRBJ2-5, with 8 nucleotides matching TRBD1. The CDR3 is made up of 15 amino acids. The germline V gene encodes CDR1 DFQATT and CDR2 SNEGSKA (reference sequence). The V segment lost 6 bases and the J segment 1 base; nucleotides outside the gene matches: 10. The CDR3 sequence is CSAPPPGQGQETQYF. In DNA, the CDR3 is TGCAGTGCCCCCCCTCCCGGACAGGGCCAAGAGACCCAGTACTTC.

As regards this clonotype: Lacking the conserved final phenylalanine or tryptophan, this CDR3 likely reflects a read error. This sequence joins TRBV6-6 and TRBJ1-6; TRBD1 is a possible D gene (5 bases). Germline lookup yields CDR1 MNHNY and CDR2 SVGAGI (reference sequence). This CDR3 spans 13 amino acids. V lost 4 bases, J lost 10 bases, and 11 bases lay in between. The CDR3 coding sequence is TGTGCCAGCAGTTCCGGGGGGACGTCACCCCTCCACTTG. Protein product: CASSSGGTSPLHL.

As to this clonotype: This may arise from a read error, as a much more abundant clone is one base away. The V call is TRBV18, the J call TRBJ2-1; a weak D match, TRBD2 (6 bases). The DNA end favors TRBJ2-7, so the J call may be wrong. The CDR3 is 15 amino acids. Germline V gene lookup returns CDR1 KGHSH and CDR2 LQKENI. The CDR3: CASSPGRGLTYEQYF. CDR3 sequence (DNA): TGTGCCAGCTCACCGGGACGGGGGTTGACCTACGAGCAGTACTTC.

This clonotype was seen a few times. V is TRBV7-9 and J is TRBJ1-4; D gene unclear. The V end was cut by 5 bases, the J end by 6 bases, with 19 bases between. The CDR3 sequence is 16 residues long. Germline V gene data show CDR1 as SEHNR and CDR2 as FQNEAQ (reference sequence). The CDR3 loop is CASSPPFGSAHEKLFF. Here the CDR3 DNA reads TGTGCCAGCAGCCCCCCATTCGGCAGCGCCCATGAAAAACTGTTTTTT. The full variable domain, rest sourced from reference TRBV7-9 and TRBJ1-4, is DTGVSQNPRHKITKRGQNVTFRCDPISEHNRLYWYRQTLGQGPEFLTYFQNEAQLEKSRLLSDRFSAERPKGSFSTLEIQRTEQGDSAMYLCASSPPFGSAHEKLFFGSGTQLSVL.